Detailed here is one T cell receptor (beta chain). The CDR3 has 15 amino acids. Germline V gene data show CDR1 as PRHDT and CDR2 as FYEKMQ (reference sequence). V shed 5 bases, J shed 3 bases, and the junction held 5 bases outside the gene matches. This entry belongs to a study of blood T cell repertoires in COVID-19. Study details: The origin of the acute and convalescent COVID-19 samples was the United States, Italy and Spain. From T cells, B-cell-depleted T cells, or PBMCs came the material, which was cDNA or gDNA.

Assignments of participants to cohorts depended upon their own reported clinical history. Donors of Cohort 3 who recovered were those that had two negative PCRs, clearance, or symptom resolution. Only in-frame clones appear in the TCRdb table, and some are missing; sequencing was by immunoSEQ multiplex PCR. The sample lists 180,000 or so clones; 70% to 90% were seen once. This sequence originates from a woman aged 18-35 years who had recovered from COVID-19. The gene calls are TRBV13 and TRBJ2-5, with 11 bases lining up with TRBD2. Sequencing used PBMCs or T cells enriched from blood (not recorded which). As DNA, the CDR3 is TGTGCCAGCAGCCAAGGGACTAGCGGTAAAGAGACCCAGTACTTC. Translating it yields CASSQGTSGKETQYF.